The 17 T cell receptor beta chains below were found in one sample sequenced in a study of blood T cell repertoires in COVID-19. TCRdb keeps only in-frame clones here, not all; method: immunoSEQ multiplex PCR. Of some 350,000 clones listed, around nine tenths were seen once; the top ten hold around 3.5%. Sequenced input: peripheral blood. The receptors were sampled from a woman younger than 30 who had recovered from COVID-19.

The CDR3 loop is CATSGGRNQPQHF. The CDR3 DNA reads TGTGCCACCAGTGGGGGGAGGAATCAGCCCCAGCATTTT. This chain links TRBV24-1 with TRBJ1-5; possible D gene TRBD1, 5 bases. The CDR3 totals 13 residues. The germline V gene has CDR1 KGHDR and CDR2 SFDVKD. With 5 bases removed from V and 4 bases from J, the gap between germline ends came to 8 bases.

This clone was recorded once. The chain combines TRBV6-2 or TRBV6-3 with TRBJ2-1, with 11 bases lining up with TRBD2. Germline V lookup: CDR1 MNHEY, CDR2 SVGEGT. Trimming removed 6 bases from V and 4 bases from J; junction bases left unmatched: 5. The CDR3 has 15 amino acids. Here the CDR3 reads CASSAGLAEYNEQFF. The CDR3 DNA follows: TGTGCCAGCAGCGCGGGACTAGCGGAATACAATGAGCAGTTCTTC.

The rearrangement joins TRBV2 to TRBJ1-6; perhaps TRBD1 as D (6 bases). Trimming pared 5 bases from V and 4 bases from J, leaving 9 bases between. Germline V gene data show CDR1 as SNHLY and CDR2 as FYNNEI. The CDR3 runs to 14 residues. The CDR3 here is CASSRDTYNSPLHF. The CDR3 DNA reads TGTGCCAGCAGTAGGGACACTTATAATTCACCCCTCCACTTT.

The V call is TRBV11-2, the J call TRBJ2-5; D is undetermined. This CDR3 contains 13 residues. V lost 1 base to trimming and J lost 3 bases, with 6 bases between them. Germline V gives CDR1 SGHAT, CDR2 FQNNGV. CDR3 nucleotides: TGTGCCAGCAGCTTAGGCCAGAAAGAGACCCAGTACTTC. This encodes CASSLGQKETQYF.

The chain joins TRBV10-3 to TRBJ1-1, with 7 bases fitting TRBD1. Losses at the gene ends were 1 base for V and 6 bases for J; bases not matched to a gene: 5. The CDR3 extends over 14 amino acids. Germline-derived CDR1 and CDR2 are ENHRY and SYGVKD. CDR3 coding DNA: TGTGCCATCAGTGAGTTTAGGGGGCAATCTGAAGCTTTCTTT. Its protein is CAISEFRGQSEAFF.

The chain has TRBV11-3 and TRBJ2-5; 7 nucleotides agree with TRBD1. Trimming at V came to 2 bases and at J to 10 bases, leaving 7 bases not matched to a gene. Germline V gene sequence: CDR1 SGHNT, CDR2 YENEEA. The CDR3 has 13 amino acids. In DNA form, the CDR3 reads TGTGCCAGCAGCTTAAGTACAGGGGTCATCCAGTACTTC. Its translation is CASSLSTGVIQYF.

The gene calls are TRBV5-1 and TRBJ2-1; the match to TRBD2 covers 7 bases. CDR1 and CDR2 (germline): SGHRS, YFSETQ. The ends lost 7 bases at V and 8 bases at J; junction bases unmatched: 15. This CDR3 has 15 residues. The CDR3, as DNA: TGCGCCAGCGCCCCTCGCGGGAGAGGTTTGGATGAGCAGTTCTTC. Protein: CASAPRGRGLDEQFF.

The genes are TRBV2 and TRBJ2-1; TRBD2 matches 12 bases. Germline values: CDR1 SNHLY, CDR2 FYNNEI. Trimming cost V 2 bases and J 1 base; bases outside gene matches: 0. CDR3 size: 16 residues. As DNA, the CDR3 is TGTGCCAGCAGTGAACTAGCGGGAGGGTCCTACAATGAGCAGTTCTTC. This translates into CASSELAGGSYNEQFF.

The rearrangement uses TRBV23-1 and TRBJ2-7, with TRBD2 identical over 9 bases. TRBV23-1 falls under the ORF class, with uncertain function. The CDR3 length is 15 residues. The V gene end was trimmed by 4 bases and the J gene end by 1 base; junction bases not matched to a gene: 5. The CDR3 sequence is CASSRPTSGSYEQYV. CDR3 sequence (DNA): TGCGCCAGCAGTCGCCCGACTAGCGGATCCTACGAGCAGTACGTC.

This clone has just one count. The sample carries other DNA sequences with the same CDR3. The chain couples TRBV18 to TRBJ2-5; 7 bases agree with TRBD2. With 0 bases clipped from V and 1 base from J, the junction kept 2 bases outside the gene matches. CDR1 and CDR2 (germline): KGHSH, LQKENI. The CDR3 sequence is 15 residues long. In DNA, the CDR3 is TGTGCCAGCTCACCACCTGCGGGGGTCCAAGAGACCCAGTACTTC. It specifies CASSPPAGVQETQYF.

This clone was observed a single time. CDR3 coding DNA: TGCGCCAGCAGCCAAGGGCCCCTCGGGGTCTTTTTAAACAATGAGCAGTTCTTC. Residues: CASSQGPLGVFLNNEQFF. This chain links TRBV4-3 with TRBJ2-1; D possibly corresponds to TRBD2 (5 bases). The CDR3 extends over 18 amino acids. Germline-derived CDR1 and CDR2 are LGHNA and YSLEER. V lost 1 base and J 5 bases, leaving 21 bases between the germline ends.

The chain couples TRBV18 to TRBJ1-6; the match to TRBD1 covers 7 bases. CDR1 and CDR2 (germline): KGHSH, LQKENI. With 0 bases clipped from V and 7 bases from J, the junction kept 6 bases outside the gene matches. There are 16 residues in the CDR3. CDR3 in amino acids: CASSPPPGQSNSPLHF. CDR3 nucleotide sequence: TGTGCCAGCTCACCACCGCCGGGACAGTCAAATTCACCCCTCCACTTT.

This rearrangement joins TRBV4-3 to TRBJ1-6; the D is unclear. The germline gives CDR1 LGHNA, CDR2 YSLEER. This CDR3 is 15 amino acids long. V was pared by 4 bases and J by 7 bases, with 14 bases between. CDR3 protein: CASSPSGAENSPLHF. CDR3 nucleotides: TGCGCCAGCAGCCCATCTGGCGCGGAGAATTCACCCCTCCACTTT.

The DNA of the CDR3 is TGTGCTACCAGCTACGCGGGAGCCCTGGGGGAGACCCAGTACTTC. Translated, it gives CATSYAGALGETQYF. This sequence joins TRBV6-5 and TRBJ2-5; 7 nucleotides line up with TRBD2. This CDR3 is 15 amino acids long. Per germline, CDR1 MNHEY and CDR2 SVGAGI.

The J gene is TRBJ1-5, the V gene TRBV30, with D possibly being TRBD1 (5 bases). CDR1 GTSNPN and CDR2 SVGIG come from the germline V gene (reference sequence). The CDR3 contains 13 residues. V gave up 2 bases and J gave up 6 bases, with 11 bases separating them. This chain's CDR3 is CAWSPGRGQPQHF. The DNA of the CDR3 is TGTGCCTGGAGTCCAGGGCGCGGTCAGCCCCAGCATTTT.

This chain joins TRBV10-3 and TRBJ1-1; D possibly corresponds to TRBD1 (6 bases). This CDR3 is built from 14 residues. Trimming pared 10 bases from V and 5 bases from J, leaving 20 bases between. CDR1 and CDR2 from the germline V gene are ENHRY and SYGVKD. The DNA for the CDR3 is TGTGCCACCCGGGGGGCGGTAAGTGGGACTGAAGCTTTCTTT. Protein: CATRGAVSGTEAFF.

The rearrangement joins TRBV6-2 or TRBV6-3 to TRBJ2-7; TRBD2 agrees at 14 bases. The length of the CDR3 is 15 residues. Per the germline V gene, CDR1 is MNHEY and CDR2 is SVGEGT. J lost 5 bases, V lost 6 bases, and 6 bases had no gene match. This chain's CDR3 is CASSLGLAGVHEQYV. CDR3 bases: TGTGCCAGCAGCCTGGGACTAGCGGGAGTACACGAGCAGTACGTC.